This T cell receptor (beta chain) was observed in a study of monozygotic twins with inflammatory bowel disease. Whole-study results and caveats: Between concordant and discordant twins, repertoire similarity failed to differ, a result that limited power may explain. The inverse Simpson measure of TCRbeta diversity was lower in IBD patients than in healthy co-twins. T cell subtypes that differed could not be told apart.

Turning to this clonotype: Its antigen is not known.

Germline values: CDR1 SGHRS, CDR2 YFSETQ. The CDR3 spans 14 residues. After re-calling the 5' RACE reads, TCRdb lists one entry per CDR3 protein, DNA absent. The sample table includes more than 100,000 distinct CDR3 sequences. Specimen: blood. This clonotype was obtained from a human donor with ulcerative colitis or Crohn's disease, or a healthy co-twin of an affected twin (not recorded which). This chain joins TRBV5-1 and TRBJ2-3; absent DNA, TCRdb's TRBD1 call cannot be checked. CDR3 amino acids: CASSLNRGQDTQYF.